This entry lists 25 T cell receptor beta chains sequenced from one sample in a study of CXCR3-negative and CXCR3-positive naive CD8 T cells. Regarding the study as a whole: More hydrophobic TRB CDR3s were found in CXCR3-positive naive cells than in CXCR3-negative naive cells.

These receptors' targets are unknown. UMI-labeled 5' RACE TRB cDNA libraries were prepared from the cells. TCRdb re-called the 5' RACE reads; every CDR3 protein appears as one record, without DNA. Recorded here are about 150,000 distinct CDR3 sequences; the top ten clones represent under 0.5%. Sequencing was carried out using naive CXCR3+ CD8+ T cells from blood. Stated subset: CD45RO-CCR7+CD27+CD95- naive CD8+ T cells expressing CXCR3 (TNR3+). Receptor source: a human donor in good health. Some clones in this sample may be carry-over from other donors' samples.

The chain uses TRBV7-6 and TRBJ2-5; the TRBD2 assignment by TCRdb is unverifiable without DNA. This CDR3 is built from 16 residues. Germline CDR1 SGHVS, CDR2 FNYEAQ. CDR3 loop: CASSLELAQPQETQYF.

The chain uses TRBV5-4 and TRBJ2-5. Germline values: CDR1 SGHNT, CDR2 YYREEE (reference sequence). This CDR3 contains 13 residues. The CDR3 sequence: CASSGDWQETQYF.

The chain carries TRBV28 and TRBJ2-3; TCRdb picks TRBD1, but there is no DNA to check that call. This CDR3 contains 13 residues. Germline V CDR1 and CDR2: MDHEN, SYDVKM. CDR3 protein: CASSPRTADTQYF.

V and J are TRBV12-3 or TRBV12-4 and TRBJ2-1; TCRdb picks TRBD2, but there is no DNA to check that call. The length of the CDR3 is 20 residues. Here the CDR3 reads CASSFISLAGGPSPGNEQFF.

The rearrangement joins TRBV20-1 to TRBJ1-4; absent DNA, TCRdb's TRBD1 call cannot be checked. The CDR3 runs to 13 residues. Germline V CDR1 and CDR2: DFQATT, SNEGSKA (reference sequence). This chain's CDR3 is CSAPEDSNEKLFF.

The genes are TRBV14 and TRBJ2-1; with no DNA, the TCRdb D assignment of TRBD2 cannot be verified. Per germline, CDR1 SGHDN and CDR2 FVKESK. There are 17 residues in the CDR3. This chain's CDR3 is CASSQLPSVSSYNEQFF.

This chain connects TRBV28 to TRBJ1-1. Germline CDR1 reads MDHEN; CDR2 reads SYDVKM. The CDR3 runs 14 residues. The CDR3 region is CASSPLGLNTEAFF.

The chain links TRBV5-8 to TRBJ2-3; TCRdb reports TRBD1, a call that lacks DNA to check it against. The CDR3 is 16 residues long. Germline V lookup: CDR1 SGHTS, CDR2 YDEGEE. The CDR3 sequence is CASSIAVGGRIDTQYF.

The chain uses TRBV29-1 and TRBJ1-1. This CDR3 region has 12 residues. Germline CDR1 SQVTM, CDR2 ANQGSEA. The CDR3 sequence: CSVEGQPTEAFF.

The gene calls are TRBV2 and TRBJ2-1; TCRdb indicates TRBD1, and absent DNA this call remains unverified. The CDR3 is made up of 16 amino acids. Germline loops: CDR1 SNHLY, CDR2 FYNNEI. This CDR3 is CASSDERTGPVNEQFF.

The V call is TRBV20-1, the J call TRBJ1-6; TCRdb's D gene call, TRBD1, goes unchecked for lack of DNA. The CDR3 contains 14 residues. In germline, CDR1 is DFQATT, CDR2 SNEGSKA (reference sequence). CDR3 in amino acids: CSARRDSDNSPLHF.

J is TRBJ1-5 and V is TRBV7-6; the TRBD1 assignment by TCRdb is unverifiable without DNA. The CDR3 loop spans 14 amino acids. Germline loops: CDR1 SGHVS, CDR2 FNYEAQ. The CDR3 sequence is CASSPDRENQPQHF.

This chain connects TRBV28 to TRBJ2-5; the TCRdb call, TRBD1, lacks DNA for checking. Per the germline V gene, CDR1 is MDHEN and CDR2 is SYDVKM. This CDR3 contains 14 residues. CDR3 in amino acids: CASGQRGFQETQYF.

The chain uses TRBV11-2 and TRBJ2-1; TCRdb's D call of TRBD2 is untestable without DNA. This CDR3 region has 15 residues. Germline CDR1 SGHAT, CDR2 FQNNGV. The CDR3 reads CASSLDSSYRNEQFF.

The chain uses TRBV6-2 or TRBV6-3 and TRBJ2-1; TCRdb picks TRBD2, but there is no DNA to check that call. The CDR3 extends over 13 amino acids. Germline assignment: CDR1 MNHEY and CDR2 SVGEGT. CDR3 loop: CASSWFGAGEQFF.

The V gene is TRBV10-3, the J gene TRBJ1-6. Germline V CDR1 and CDR2: ENHRY, SYGVKD. The CDR3 contains 13 residues. CDR3 amino acids: CAIVSGSNSPLHF.

This chain links TRBV21-1 with TRBJ2-1; without DNA, the TCRdb call of TRBD2 cannot be checked. TRBV21-1 is reported as a pseudogene. The CDR3 is made up of 14 amino acids. CDR3 sequence: CASSKEGRSDEQFF.

V gene TRBV5-1 combines with J gene TRBJ1-5; with no DNA, the TCRdb D assignment of TRBD1 cannot be verified. This CDR3 region has 13 residues. CDR1 and CDR2 (germline): SGHRS, YFSETQ. CDR3: CASSLEGAQPQHF.

The chain joins TRBV9 to TRBJ2-1; without DNA, the TCRdb call of TRBD1 cannot be checked. CDR1 and CDR2 from the germline V gene are SGDLS and YYNGEE. This CDR3 is built from 15 residues. CDR3 region: CASSSQDLSYNEQFF.

This rearrangement joins TRBV5-1 to TRBJ2-7; TCRdb's assignment of TRBD1 cannot be checked, as there is no DNA. This CDR3 is built from 15 residues. Germline V CDR1 and CDR2: SGHRS, YFSETQ. CDR3 in amino acids: CASSLPDRGVYEQYF.

CDR3 residues: CASSPYTGTRSYEQYF. The chain recombines TRBV4-1 with TRBJ2-7; TCRdb gives TRBD2 as the D gene, but with no DNA this cannot be confirmed. The V gene's germline CDR1 is MGHRA and CDR2 YSYEKL. The CDR3 spans 16 residues.

This chain links TRBV7-9 with TRBJ1-1; there is no DNA to check the TCRdb D call of TRBD1. The CDR3 is made up of 15 amino acids. In germline, CDR1 is SEHNR, CDR2 FQNEAQ (reference sequence). The CDR3 protein is CASSPPNQVGPEAFF.

This chain connects TRBV19 to TRBJ2-3. In germline, CDR1 is LNHDA, CDR2 SQIVND (reference sequence). This CDR3 comprises 14 residues. CDR3 region: CASSEDTSTDTQYF.

The chain couples TRBV21-1 to TRBJ2-5; the TRBD2 assignment by TCRdb is unverifiable without DNA. TRBV21-1 is flagged as a pseudogene. The CDR3 is made up of 16 amino acids. The CDR3 loop is CASASPGLADVEIQYF.

The chain combines TRBV29-1 with TRBJ2-5; TCRdb proposes TRBD1, but this gene call is untestable without DNA. CDR1 and CDR2 from the germline V gene are SQVTM and ANQGSEA. The CDR3 extends over 12 amino acids. CDR3 sequence: CSVMTGQETQYF.